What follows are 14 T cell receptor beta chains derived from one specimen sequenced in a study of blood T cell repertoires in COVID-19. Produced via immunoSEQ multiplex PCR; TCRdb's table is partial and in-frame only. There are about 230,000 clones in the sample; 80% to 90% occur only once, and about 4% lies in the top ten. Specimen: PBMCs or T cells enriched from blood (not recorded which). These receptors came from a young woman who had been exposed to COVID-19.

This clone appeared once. CDR3: CASGQDSRNQPQHF. The DNA for the CDR3 is TGTGCTAGTGGCCAGGACAGTCGAAATCAGCCCCAGCATTTT. The chain recombines TRBV12-5 with TRBJ1-5, with TRBD1 as a possible D gene (6 bases). The CDR3 runs 14 residues. The V end was cut by 6 bases, the J end by 4 bases, with 13 bases between. CDR1 and CDR2 (germline): LGHNT, FRNRAP.

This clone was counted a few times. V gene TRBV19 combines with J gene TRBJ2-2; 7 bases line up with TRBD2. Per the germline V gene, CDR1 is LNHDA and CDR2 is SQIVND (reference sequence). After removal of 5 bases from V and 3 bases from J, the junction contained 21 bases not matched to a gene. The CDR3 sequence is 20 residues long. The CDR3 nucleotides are TGTGCCAGTAGTGCCGGACTAGTCCGGGCTAAAAGGTCAGACACCGGGGAGCTGTTTTTT. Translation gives CASSAGLVRAKRSDTGELFF.

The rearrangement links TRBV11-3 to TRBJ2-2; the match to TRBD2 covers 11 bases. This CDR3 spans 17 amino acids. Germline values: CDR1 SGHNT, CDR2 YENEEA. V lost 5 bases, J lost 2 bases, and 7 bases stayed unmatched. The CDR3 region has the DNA TGTGCCAGCAGCCCCCAGACTAGCGGGGATAACACCGGGGAGCTGTTTTTT. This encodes CASSPQTSGDNTGELFF.

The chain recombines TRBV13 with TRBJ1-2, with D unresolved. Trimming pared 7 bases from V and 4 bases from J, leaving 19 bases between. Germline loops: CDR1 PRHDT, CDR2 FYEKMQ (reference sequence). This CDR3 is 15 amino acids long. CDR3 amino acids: CASTANPAGPYGYTF. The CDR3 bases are TGTGCCAGCACAGCAAATCCGGCAGGCCCCTATGGCTACACCTTC.

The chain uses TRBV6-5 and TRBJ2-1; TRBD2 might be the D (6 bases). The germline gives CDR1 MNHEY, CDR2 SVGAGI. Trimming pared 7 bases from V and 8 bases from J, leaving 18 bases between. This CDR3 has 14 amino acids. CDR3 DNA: TGTGCCAGCATCTACCGGGGGAGTGGGGATGAGCAGTTCTTC. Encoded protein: CASIYRGSGDEQFF.

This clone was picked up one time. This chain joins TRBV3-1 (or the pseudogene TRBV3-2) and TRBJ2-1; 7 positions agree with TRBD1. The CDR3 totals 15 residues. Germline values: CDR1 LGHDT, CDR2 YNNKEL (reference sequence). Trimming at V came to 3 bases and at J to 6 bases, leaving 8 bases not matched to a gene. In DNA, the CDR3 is TGTGCCAGCAGCCATGTCAGGGGGTCGGGCAATGAGCAGTTCTTC. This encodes CASSHVRGSGNEQFF.

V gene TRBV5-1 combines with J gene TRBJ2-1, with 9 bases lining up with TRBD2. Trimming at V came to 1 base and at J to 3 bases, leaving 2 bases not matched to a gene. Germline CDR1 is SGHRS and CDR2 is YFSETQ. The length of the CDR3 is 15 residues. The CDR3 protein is CASSLTTSGYNEQFF. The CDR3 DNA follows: TGCGCCAGCAGCTTGACGACTAGCGGCTACAATGAGCAGTTCTTC.

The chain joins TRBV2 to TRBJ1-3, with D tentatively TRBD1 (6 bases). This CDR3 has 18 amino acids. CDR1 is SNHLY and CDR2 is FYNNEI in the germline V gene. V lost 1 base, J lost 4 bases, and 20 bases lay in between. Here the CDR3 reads CASSEELHTGPGGNTIYF. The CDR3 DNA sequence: TGTGCCAGCAGTGAAGAGCTGCACACAGGGCCCGGCGGAAACACCATATATTTT.

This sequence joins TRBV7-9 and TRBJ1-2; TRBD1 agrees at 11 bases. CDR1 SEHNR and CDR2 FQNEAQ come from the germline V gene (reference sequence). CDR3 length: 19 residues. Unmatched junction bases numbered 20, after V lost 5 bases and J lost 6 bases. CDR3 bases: TGTGCCAGCAGCCTCCATCGGTGGCGGGACAGGGGGAGGGAGGATGGCTACACCTTC. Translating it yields CASSLHRWRDRGREDGYTF.

The CDR3 region has the DNA TGTGCCACCAGTAGACTCCGTCGCAGATCGAGCAATCAGCCCCAGCATTTT. Translating gives CATSRLRRRSSNQPQHF. The rearrangement joins TRBV24-1 to TRBJ1-5, with D uncertain. V was trimmed by 6 bases and J by 1 base, leaving 18 bases between them. Looked up from germline, CDR1 is KGHDR and CDR2 is SFDVKD. CDR3 size: 17 residues.

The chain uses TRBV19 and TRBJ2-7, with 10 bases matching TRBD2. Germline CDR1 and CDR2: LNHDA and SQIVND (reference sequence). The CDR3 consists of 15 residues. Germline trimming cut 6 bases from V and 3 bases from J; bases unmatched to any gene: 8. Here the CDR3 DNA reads TGTGCCAGTAGCTCGCTAGCGGGAGCTTTCTACGAGCAGTACTTC. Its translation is CASSSLAGAFYEQYF.

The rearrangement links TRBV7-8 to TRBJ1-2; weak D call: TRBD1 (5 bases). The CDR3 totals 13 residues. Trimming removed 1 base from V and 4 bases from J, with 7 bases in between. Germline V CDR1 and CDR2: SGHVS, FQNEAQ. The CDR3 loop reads CASSLDRSYGYTF. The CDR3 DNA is TGTGCCAGCAGCTTAGACAGGTCCTATGGCTACACCTTC.

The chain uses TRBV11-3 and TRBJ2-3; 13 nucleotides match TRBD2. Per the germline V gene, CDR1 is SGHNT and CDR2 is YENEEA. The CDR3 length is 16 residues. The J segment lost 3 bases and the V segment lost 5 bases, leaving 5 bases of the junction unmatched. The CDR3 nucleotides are TGTGCCAGCAGCCTCGGGACTAGCGGGAAGACAGATACGCAGTATTTT. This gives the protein CASSLGTSGKTDTQYF.

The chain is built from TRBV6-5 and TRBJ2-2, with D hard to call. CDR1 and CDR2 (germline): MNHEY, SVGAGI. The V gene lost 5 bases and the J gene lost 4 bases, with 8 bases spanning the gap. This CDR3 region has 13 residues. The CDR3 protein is CASSRAVTGELFF. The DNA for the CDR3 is TGTGCCAGCAGTCGTGCGGTCACCGGGGAGCTGTTTTTT.